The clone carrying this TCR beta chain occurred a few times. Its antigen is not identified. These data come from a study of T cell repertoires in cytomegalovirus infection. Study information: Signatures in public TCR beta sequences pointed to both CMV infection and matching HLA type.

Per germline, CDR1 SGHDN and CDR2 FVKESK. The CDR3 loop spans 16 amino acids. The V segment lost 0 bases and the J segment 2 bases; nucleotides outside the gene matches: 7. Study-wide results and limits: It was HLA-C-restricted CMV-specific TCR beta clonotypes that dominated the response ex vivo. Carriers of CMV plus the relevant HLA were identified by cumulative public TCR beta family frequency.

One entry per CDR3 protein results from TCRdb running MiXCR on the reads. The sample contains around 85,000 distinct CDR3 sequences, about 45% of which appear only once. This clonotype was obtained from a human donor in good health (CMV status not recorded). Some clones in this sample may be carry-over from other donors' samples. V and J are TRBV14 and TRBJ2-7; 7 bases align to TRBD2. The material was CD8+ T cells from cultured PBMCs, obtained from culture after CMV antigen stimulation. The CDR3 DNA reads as TGTGCCAGCAGCCAAGAGTCCAGCGGGGTAACCTACGAGCAGTACTTC. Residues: CASSQESSGVTYEQYF. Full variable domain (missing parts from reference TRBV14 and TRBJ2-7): EAGVTQFPSHSVIEKGQTVTLRCDPISGHDNLYWYRRVMGKEIKFLLHFVKESKQDESGMPNNRFLAERTGGTYSTLKVQPAELEDSGVYFCASSQESSGVTYEQYFGPGTRLTVT.